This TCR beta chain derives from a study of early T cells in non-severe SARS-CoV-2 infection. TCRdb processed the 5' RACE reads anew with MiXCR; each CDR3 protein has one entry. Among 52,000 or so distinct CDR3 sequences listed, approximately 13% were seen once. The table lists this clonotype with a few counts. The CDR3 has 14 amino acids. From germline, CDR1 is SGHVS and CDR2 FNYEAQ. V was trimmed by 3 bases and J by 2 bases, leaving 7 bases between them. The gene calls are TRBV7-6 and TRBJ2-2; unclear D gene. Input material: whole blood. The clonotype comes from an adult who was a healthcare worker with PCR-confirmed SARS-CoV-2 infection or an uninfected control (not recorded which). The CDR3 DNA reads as TGTGCCAGCAGCTTGTCCTATAACACCGGGGAGCTGTTTTTT. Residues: CASSLSYNTGELFF.